This T cell receptor (beta chain) originates from a study of control samples from healthy donors and cancer patients. CDR1 is SNHLY and CDR2 is FYNNEI in the germline V gene. The V gene end was trimmed by 4 bases and the J gene end by 0 bases; junction bases not matched to a gene: 1. CDR3 length equals 14 residues. Generated by immunoSEQ multiplex PCR, the TCRdb table keeps only in-frame clones and is missing some. The table lists over 150,000 clones, roughly 94% of them singletons. The J gene is TRBJ1-1, the V gene TRBV2; 8 bases agree with TRBD1. The sequence was collected from a man between 60 and 75 years old with colorectal cancer. The sample consisted of PBMCs. The CDR3 bases are TGTGCCAGCAGTGGGACAGGGTTGAACACTGAAGCTTTCTTT. Translated, it gives CASSGTGLNTEAFF.